This T cell receptor (beta chain) was observed in a study of tumor-infiltrating lymphocytes in localized non-small cell lung cancer. The overall study: Resected tumor was paired with non-adjacent uninvolved lung from the same patient.

Trimming pared 5 bases from V and 5 bases from J, leaving 18 bases between. Germline-derived CDR1 and CDR2 are SGHTA and FQGNSA. This CDR3 spans 15 amino acids. TCRdb keeps only in-frame clones here, not all; method: immunoSEQ multiplex PCR. Of approximately 12,000 clones in the sample, 78% are singletons; the top ten hold 4.5%. With respect to this clone: The antigen is not known.

Study-wide points: Tumors had more T cell infiltration than uninvolved lung, per TCRbeta sequencing and CD3 counts. IM1 and IM2 tumors showed no difference in T-cell fraction. Tumor T-cell fraction was not associated with recurrence-free survival.

The V and J genes are TRBV7-2 and TRBJ1-1; no clear D. This sequence originates from a human donor with non-small cell lung cancer. Specimen: lung tumor tissue. The CDR3 DNA reads TGTGCCAGCAGCAATTCAAGAGGGAGGTTGACTGAAGCTTTCTTT. Translating it yields CASSNSRGRLTEAFF. Drawing the rest from reference TRBV7-2 and TRBJ1-1, the complete variable domain is GAGVSQSPSNKVTEKGKDVELRCDPISGHTALYWYRQSLGQGLEFLIYFQGNSAPDKSGLPSDRFSAERTGGSVSTLTIQRTQQEDSAVYLCASSNSRGRLTEAFFGQGTRLTVV.